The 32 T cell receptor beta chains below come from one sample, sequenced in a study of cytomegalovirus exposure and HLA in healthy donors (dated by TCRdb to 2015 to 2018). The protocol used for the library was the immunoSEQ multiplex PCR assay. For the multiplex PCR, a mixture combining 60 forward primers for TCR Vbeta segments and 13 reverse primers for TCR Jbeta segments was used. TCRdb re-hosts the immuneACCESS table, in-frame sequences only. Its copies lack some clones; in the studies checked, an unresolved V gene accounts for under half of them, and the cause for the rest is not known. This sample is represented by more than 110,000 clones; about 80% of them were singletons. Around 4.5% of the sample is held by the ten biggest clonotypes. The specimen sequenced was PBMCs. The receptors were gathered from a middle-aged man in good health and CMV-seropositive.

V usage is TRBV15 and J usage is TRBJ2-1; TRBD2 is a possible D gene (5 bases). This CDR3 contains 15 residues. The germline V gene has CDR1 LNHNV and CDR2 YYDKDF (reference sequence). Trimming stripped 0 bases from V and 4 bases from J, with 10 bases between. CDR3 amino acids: CATSRDRGRYNEQFF. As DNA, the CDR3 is TGTGCCACCAGCAGAGATCGGGGAAGATACAATGAGCAGTTCTTC.

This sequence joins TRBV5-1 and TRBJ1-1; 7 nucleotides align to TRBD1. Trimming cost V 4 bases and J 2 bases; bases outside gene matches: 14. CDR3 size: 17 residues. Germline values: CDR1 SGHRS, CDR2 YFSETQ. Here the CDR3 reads CASSPTPAGGANTEAFF. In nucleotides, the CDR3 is TGCGCCAGCAGCCCAACCCCCGCAGGGGGAGCAAACACTGAAGCTTTCTTT.

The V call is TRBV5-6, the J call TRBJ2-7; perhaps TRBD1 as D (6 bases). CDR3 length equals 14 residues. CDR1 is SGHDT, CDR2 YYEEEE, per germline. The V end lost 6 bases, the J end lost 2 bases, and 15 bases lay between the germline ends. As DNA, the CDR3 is TGTGCCAGCACCATGACAGGTTTGGCCTACGAGCAGTACTTC. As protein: CASTMTGLAYEQYF.

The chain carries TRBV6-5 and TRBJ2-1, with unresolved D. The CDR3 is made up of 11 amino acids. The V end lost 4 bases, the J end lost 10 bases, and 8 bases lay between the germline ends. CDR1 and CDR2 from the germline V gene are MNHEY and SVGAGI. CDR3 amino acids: CASSSSQEQFF. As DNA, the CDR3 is TGTGCCAGCAGTTCCTCCCAGGAGCAGTTCTTC.

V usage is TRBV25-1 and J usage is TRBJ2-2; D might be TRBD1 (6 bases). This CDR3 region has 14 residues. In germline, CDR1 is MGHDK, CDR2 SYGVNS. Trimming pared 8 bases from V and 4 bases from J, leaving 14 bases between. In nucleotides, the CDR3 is TGTGCCAGCGGGCTTACAGGGACCACCGGGGAGCTGTTTTTT. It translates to CASGLTGTTGELFF.

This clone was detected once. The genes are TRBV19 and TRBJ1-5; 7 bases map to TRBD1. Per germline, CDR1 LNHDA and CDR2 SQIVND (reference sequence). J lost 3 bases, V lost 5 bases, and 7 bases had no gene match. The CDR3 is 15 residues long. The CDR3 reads CASSGGQSFNQPQHF. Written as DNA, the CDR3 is TGTGCCAGTAGTGGGGGACAGAGTTTCAATCAGCCCCAGCATTTT.

The CDR3 DNA reads as TGCGCCAGCAGCCGTCAGGGGGGACCTACGAACACCGGGGAGCTGTTTTTT. Its protein product is CASSRQGGPTNTGELFF. The chain recombines TRBV4-3 with TRBJ2-2; D might be TRBD1 (7 bases). Germline-derived CDR1 and CDR2 are LGHNA and YSLEER. V was trimmed by 4 bases and J by 0 bases, leaving 15 bases between them. The CDR3 contains 17 residues.

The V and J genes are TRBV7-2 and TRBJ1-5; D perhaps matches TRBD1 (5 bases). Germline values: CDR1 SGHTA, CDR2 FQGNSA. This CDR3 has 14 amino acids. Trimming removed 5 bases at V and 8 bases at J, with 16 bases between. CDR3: CASSPRQGLKPQHF. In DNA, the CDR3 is TGTGCCAGCAGCCCCCGGCAGGGCCTCAAGCCCCAGCATTTT.

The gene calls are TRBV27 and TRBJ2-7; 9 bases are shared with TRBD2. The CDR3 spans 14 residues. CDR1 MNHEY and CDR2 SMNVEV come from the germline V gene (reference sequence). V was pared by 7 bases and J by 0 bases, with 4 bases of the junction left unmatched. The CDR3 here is CASTLAGASYEQYF. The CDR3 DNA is TGTGCCAGCACCTTAGCGGGGGCCTCCTACGAGCAGTACTTC.

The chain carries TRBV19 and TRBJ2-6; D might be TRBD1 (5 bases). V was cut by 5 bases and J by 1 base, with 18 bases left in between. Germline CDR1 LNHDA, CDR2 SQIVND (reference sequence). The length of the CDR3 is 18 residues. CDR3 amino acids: CASSPGRGFASGANVLTF. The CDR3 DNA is TGTGCCAGTAGTCCCGGTAGGGGCTTCGCTTCTGGGGCCAACGTCCTGACTTTC.

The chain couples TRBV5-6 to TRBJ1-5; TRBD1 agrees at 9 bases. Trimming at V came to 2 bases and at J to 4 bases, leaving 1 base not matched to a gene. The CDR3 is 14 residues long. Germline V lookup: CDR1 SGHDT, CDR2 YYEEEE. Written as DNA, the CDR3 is TGTGCCAGCAGCTTTGGACAGGGGAATCAGCCCCAGCATTTT. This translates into CASSFGQGNQPQHF.

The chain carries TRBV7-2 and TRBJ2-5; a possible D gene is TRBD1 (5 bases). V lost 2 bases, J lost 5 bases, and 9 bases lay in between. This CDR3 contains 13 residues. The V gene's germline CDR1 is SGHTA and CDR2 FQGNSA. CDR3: CASSLNRWETQYF. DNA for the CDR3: TGTGCCAGCAGCTTAAACAGGTGGGAGACCCAGTACTTC.

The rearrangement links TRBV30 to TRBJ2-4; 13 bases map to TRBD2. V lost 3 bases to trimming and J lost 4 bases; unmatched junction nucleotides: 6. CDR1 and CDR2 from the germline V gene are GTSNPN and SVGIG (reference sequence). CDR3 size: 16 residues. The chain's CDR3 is CAWRGPLAGGKNIQYF. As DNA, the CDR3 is TGTGCCTGGAGAGGCCCACTAGCGGGAGGGAAAAACATTCAGTACTTC.

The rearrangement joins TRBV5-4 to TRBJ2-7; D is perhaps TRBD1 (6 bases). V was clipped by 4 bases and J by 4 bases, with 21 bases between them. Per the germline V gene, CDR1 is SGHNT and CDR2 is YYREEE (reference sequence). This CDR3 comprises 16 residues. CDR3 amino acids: CASSAGAEHYLYEQYF. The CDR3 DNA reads TGTGCCAGCAGCGCAGGGGCCGAACACTACCTGTACGAGCAGTACTTC. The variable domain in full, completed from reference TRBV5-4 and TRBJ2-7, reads ETGVTQSPTHLIKTRGQQVTLRCSSQSGHNTVSWYQQALGQGPQFIFQYYREEENGRGNFPPRFSGLQFPNYSSELNVNALELDDSALYLCASSAGAEHYLYEQYFGPGTRLTVT.

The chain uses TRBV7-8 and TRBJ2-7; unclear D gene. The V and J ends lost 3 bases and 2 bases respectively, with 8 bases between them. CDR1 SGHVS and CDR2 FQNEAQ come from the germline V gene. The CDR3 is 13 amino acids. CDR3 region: CASSFSEAYEQYF. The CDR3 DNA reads TGTGCCAGCAGCTTTAGTGAAGCCTACGAGCAGTACTTC.

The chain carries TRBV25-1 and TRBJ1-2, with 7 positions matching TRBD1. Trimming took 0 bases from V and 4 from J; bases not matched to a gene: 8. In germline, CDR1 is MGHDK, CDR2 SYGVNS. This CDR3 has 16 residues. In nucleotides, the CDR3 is TGTGCCAGCAGTGAATACCTACAAGGGGGCCTCTATGGCTACACCTTC. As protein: CASSEYLQGGLYGYTF.

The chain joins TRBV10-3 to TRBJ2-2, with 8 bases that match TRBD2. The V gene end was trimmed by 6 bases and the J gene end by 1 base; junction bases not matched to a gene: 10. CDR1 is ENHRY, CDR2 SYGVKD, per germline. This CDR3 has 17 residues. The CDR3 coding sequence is TGTGCCATCAGCCAAAGGGGGGCGGGAGGGAACACCGGGGAGCTGTTTTTT. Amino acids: CAISQRGAGGNTGELFF.

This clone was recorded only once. The CDR3 protein is CASRAGTGGNQPQHF. CDR3 DNA: TGTGCCAGCAGAGCCGGGACAGGGGGCAATCAGCCCCAGCATTTT. The chain uses TRBV2 and TRBJ1-5, with TRBD1 matching 10 bases. The germline V gene encodes CDR1 SNHLY and CDR2 FYNNEI. The CDR3 consists of 15 residues. V gave up 6 bases and J gave up 2 bases; unmatched junction bases: 4.

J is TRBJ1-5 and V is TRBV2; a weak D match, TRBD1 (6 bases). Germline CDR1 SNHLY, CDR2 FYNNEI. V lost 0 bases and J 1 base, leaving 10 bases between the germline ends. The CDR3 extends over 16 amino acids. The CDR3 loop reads CASSEALTGSNQPQHF. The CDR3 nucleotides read TGTGCCAGCAGTGAAGCACTGACAGGCAGCAATCAGCCCCAGCATTTT.

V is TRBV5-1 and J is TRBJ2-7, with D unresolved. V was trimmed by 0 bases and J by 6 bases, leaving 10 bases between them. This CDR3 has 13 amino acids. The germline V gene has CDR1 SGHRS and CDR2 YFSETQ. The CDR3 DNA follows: TGCGCCAGCAGCTTGGGCCCCGTCGGCGAGCAGTACTTC. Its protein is CASSLGPVGEQYF.

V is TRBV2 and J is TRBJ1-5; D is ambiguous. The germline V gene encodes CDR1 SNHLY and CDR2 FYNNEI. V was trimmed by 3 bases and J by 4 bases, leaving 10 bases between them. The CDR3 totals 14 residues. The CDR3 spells CASSEISRNQPQHF. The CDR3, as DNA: TGTGCCAGCAGTGAGATCTCGAGGAATCAGCCCCAGCATTTT.

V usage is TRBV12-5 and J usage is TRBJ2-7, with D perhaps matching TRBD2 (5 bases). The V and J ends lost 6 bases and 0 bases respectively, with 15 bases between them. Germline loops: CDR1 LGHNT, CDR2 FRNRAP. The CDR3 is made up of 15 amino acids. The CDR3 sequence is CASGISGLISYEQYF. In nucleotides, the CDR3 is TGTGCTAGTGGAATCTCGGGGTTGATCTCCTACGAGCAGTACTTC. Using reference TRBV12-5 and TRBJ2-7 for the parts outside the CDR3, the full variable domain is DARVTQTPRHKVTEMGQEVTMRCQPILGHNTVFWYRQTMMQGLELLAYFRNRAPLDDSGMPKDRFSAEMPDATLATLKIQPSEPRDSAVYFCASGISGLISYEQYFGPGTRLTVT.

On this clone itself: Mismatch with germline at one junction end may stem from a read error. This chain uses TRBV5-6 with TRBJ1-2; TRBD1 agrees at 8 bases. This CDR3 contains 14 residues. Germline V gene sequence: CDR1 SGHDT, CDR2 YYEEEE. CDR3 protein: CASSLRDRFYDYTF. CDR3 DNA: TGTGCCAGCAGCCTCAGGGACAGGTTCTATGACTACACCTTC. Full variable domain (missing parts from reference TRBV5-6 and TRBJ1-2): DAGVTQSPTHLIKTRGQQVTLRCSPKSGHDTVSWYQQALGQGPQFIFQYYEEEERQRGNFPDRFSGHQFPNYSSELNVNALLLGDSALYLCASSLRDRFYDYTFGSGTRLTVV.

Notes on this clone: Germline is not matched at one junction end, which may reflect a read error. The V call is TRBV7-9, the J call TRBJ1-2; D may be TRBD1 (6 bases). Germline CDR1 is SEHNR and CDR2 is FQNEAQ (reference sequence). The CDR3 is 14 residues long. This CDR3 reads CSSRLGGREGGYTF. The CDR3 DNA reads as TGTTCCAGCAGACTAGGGGGGAGGGAGGGCGGCTACACCTTC.

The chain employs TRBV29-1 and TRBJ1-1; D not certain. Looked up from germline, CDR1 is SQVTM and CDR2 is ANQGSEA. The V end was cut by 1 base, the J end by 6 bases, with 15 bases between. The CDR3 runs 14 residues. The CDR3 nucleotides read TGCAGCGTTGAAGTGAGCGGGTTCAACGCTGAAGCTTTCTTT. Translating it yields CSVEVSGFNAEAFF.

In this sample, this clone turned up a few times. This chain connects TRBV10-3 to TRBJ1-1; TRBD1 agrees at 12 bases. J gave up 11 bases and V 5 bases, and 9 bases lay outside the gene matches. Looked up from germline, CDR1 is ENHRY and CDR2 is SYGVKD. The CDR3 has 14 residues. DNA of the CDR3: TGTGCCATCAGTACCGGGACAGGGGGCGCCGGGGCTTTCTTT. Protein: CAISTGTGGAGAFF.

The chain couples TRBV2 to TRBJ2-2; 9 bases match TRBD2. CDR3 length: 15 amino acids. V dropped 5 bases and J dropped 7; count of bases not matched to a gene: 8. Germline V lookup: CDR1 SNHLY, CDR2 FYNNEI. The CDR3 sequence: CASSISGSADGELFF. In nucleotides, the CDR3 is TGTGCCAGCAGTATTAGCGGGAGTGCGGACGGGGAGCTGTTTTTT.

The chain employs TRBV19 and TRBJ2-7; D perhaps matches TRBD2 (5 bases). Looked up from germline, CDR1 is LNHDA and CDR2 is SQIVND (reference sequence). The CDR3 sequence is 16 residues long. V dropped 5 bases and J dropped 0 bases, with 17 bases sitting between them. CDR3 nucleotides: TGTGCCAGTAGTCCGGCCGCAGGACTCCTCTCCTACGAGCAGTACTTC. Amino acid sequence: CASSPAAGLLSYEQYF.

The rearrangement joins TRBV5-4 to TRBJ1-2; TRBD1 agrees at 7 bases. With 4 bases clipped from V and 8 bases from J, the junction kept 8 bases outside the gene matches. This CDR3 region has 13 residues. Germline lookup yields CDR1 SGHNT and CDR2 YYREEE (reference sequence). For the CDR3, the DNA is TGTGCCAGCAGCCTGGGAGGGGGCAGGGGCTACACCTTC. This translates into CASSLGGGRGYTF.

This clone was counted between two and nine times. The CDR3 reads CASSTQGVPYEQYF. In DNA form, the CDR3 reads TGTGCCAGCAGCACTCAGGGGGTCCCCTACGAGCAGTACTTC. The chain recombines TRBV9 with TRBJ2-7, with 7 bases lining up with TRBD1. Germline loops: CDR1 SGDLS, CDR2 YYNGEE. The V gene end was trimmed by 4 bases and the J gene end by 2 bases; junction bases not matched to a gene: 6. CDR3 length: 14 amino acids.

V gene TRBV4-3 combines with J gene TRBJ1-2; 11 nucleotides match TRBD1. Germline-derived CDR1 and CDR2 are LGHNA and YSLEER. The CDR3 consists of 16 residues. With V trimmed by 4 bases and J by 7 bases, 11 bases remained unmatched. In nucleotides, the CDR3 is TGCGCCAGCAGCCGAATAGCCGGGACAGGGGGGTGTGGCTACACCTTC. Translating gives CASSRIAGTGGCGYTF.

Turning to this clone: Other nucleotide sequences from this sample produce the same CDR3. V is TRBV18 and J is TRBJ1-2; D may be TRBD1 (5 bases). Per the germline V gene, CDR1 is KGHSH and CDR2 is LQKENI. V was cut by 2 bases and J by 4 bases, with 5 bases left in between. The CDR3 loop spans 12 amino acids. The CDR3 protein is CASSPDSYGYTF. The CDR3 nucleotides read TGTGCCAGCTCACCAGACAGCTATGGCTACACCTTC.